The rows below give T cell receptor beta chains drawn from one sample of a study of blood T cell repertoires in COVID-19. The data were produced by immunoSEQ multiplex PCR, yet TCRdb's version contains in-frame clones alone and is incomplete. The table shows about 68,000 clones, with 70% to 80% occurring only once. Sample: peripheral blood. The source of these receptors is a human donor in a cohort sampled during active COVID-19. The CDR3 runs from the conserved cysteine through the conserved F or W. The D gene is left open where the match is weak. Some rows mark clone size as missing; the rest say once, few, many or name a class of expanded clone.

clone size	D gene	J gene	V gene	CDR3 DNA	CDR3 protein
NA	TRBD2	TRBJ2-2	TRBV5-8	TGTGCCAGCAGCATTGGGACTAGCGGGAACACCGGGGAGCTGTTTTTT	CASSIGTSGNTGELFF
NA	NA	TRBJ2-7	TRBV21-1	TGTGCCAGCGGCGGACTAGCGGACTCCTACGAGCAGTACTTC	CASGGLADSYEQYF
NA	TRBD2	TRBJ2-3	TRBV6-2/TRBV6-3	TGTGCCAGCAGCCGGACTAGCGCGAACACAGATACGCAGTATTTT	CASSRTSANTDTQYF
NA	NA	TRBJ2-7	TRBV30	TGTGCCTGGACCACCGGGACTCTCTCCGAGCAGTACTTC	CAWTTGTLSEQYF
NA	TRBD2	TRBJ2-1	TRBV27	TGTGCCAGCAGCCAGAGGGCTAGCGGGTGGTCGCGGGAAACCTACAATGAGCAGTTCTTC	CASSQRASGWSRETYNEQFF
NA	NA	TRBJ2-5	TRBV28	TGTGCCAGCAGTTCTCACATCCGCCGGGGCGCGGGGGCGGTGGAGACCCAGTACTTC	CASSSHIRRGAGAVETQYF
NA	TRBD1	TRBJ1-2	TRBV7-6	TGTGCCAGCAGCTTAAGAGGACAGGGAAATTTGGCTTCTTCCAACTATGGCTACACCTTC	CASSLRGQGNLASSNYGYTF
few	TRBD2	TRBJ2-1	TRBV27	TGTGCCAGCAGTAGGTGGCTAGCGGGGGGCCGATACAATGAGCAGTTCTTC	CASSRWLAGGRYNEQFF
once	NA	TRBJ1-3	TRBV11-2	TGTGCCAGCAGCTTAGATCCAGGGGTCGTGGGGACCATATATTTT	CASSLDPGVVGTIYF
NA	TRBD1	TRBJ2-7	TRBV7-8	TGTGCCAGCAGCCCCTTCCCCCCCAGGGGGCCAGTCTACGAGCAGTACTTC	CASSPFPPRGPVYEQYF
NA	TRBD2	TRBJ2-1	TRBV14	TGTGCCAGCAGCCAACTAGCGGGAAATTATGAGCAGTTCTTC	CASSQLAGNYEQFF
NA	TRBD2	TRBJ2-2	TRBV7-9	TGTGCCAGCAGCTTGGCGAGCGGGAAAGAAGGGGAGCTGTTTTTT	CASSLASGKEGELFF
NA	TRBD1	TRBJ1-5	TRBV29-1	TGCAGCATACAGGGGTCGTTCAATCAGCCCCAGCATTTT	CSIQGSFNQPQHF
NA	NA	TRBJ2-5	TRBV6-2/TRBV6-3	TGTGCCAGCAGTTACCCCAAACAGGAGTCGGTTTACGAGACCCAGTACTTC	CASSYPKQESVYETQYF
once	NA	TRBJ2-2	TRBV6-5	TGTGCCAGCAGGATAGGCAGGGAGGAAACCGGGGAGCTGTTTTTT	CASRIGREETGELFF
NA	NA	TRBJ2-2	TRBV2	TGTGCCAGCAGTGAAGTGGCCGGGACAGGGGAGCTGTTTTTT	CASSEVAGTGELFF
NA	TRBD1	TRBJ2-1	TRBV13	TGTGCCAGCAGCTCGACAGGGGTAACGTTTGGTGAGCAGTTCTTC	CASSSTGVTFGEQFF
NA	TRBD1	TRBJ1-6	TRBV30	TGTGCCTGGAAAGGGGGCCGAACTAATTCACCCCTCCACTTT	CAWKGGRTNSPLHF
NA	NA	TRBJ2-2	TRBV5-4	TGTGCCAGCAGCCCTGAGAGGGAATTCACCGGGGAGCTGTTTTTT	CASSPEREFTGELFF
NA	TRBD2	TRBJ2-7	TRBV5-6	TGTGCCAGCAGCCGGGGACTAGCGGGCCAACCCTACGAGCAGTACTTC	CASSRGLAGQPYEQYF
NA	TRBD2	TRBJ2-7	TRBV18	TGTGCCAGCTCATCGGAGCGGGAGGACCCCTACGAGCAGTACTTC	CASSSEREDPYEQYF
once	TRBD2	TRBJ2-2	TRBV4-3	TGCGCCAGCAGCCAAGATACTAGCGGGCGGGGAGAGAGGGAGCTGTTTTTT	CASSQDTSGRGERELFF
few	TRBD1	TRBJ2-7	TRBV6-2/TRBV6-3	TGTGCCAGCAGTTCAACACGCTGGGACAGGGGATACGAGCAGTACTTC	CASSSTRWDRGYEQYF
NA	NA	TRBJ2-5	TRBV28	TGTGCCAGCAGCAACGACCAGGGGGAGACCCAGTACTTC	CASSNDQGETQYF
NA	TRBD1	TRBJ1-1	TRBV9	TGTGCCAGCAGCCCTTCAGGGGGCTTAGTCACTGAAGCTTTCTTT	CASSPSGGLVTEAFF
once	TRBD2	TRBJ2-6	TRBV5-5	TGTGCCAGCAGCGCGAGCGGGGTAGGGGCCAACGTCCTGACTTTC	CASSASGVGANVLTF
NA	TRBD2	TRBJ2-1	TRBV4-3	TGCGCCAGCAGCCAAGACCTAGCGGGGGTTACGCAGTTCTTC	CASSQDLAGVTQFF
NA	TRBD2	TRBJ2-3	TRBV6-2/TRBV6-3	TGTGCCAGCAGTTACGATTTAGCGGGGAACACAGATACGCAGTATTTT	CASSYDLAGNTDTQYF
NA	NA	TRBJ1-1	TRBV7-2	TGTGCCAGCAGCTCTCAGGGGTCTGAAGCTTTCTTT	CASSSQGSEAFF
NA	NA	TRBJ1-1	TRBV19	TGTGCCAGTAGTATAGATGAGGGACAATGGAACGAAGCTTTCTTT	CASSIDEGQWNEAFF
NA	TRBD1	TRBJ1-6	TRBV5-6	TGTGCCAGCAGCATAGACAGGGTTAATTCACCCCTCCACTTT	CASSIDRVNSPLHF
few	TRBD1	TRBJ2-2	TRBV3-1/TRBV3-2	TGTGCCAGCAGCCAAGCAGGGGGAACCGGGGAGCTGTTTTTT	CASSQAGGTGELFF
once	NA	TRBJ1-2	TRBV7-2	TGTGCCAGCAGCTCAGGAGGGAGGAATGGCTACACCTTC	CASSSGGRNGYTF